The clone carrying this T cell receptor beta chain was seen many times. The antigen remains unidentified. This sample stems from a study of T cells in Graves' hyperthyroidism and ophthalmopathy. Study information: Peripheral blood was obtained at initial diagnosis, preceding any treatment.

Study-wide results and limits: Within blood appeared most thyroid clonotypes that had expanded above 0.001.

V was shortened by 0 bases and J by 8 bases, with 21 bases between the two germline ends. The CDR3 runs 17 residues. Germline lookup yields CDR1 SGHRS and CDR2 YFSETQ. Those patients with uncontrolled infection, other autoimmune disease, pregnancy or lactation were excluded. PBMCs came from 7.5 to 10 ml fresh peripheral blood. Regions amplified from RNA transcripts were the TCR beta CDR3 regions. The study used the HTBI primer set for a first-round RT-PCR of the TCR CDR3. TCRdb called the multiplex PCR reads again in MiXCR, with one record for every CDR3 protein. The data hold about 410,000 distinct CDR3 sequences, with 14% to 15% observed a single time.

The clonotype comes from a man aged 18 to 29 with Graves' ophthalmopathy. The chain employs TRBV5-1 and TRBJ2-1; D might be TRBD1 (5 bases). Sequences were obtained from blood. The CDR3 nucleotides are TGCGCCAGCAGCTTGGCGGGCCAGGGCGGAAACGGCGATGAGCAGTTCTTC. It translates to CASSLAGQGGNGDEQFF.